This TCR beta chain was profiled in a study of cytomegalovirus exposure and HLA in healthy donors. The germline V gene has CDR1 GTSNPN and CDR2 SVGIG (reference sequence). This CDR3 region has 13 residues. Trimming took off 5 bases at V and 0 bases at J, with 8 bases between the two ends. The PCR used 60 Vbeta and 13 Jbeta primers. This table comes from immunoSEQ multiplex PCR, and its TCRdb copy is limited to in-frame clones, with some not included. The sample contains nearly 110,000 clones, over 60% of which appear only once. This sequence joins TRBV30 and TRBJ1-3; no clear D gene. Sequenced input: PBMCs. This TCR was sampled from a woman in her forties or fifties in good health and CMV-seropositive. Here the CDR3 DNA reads TGTGCCTGGGGTGGGAGCTCTGGAAACACCATATATTTT. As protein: CAWGGSSGNTIYF.